What follows are 28 T cell receptor beta chains derived from one specimen sequenced in a study of T-cell memory formation after mild COVID-19 (dated by TCRdb to 2020 to 2022). The library was built by means of 5' RACE. The sequencer listed for this sample is Illumina NovaSeq 6000. Starting from the raw public reads, TCRdb applied fastp trimming at Q25, assembled clones with MiXCR and retained in-frame beta chains. Duplicate CDR3 protein sequences are folded into a single record with the most common DNA and genes. The sample records tens of thousands of distinct CDR3 sequences, approximately 21% of which are singletons. The ten largest clonotypes hold less than 2% of the sample. Sequencing used PBMCs or a T cell subset sorted from them (not recorded which). These receptors came from an adult who had mild COVID-19 (a few samples of this study predate the infection). The sample titles of this study are shuffled in the database, so cell type and time point are left out.

The sample holds many counts of this clonotype. This chain joins TRBV5-1 and TRBJ1-6; D is unresolved. V was trimmed by 4 bases and J by 0 bases, leaving 8 bases between them. This CDR3 is built from 15 residues. Germline V lookup: CDR1 SGHRS, CDR2 YFSETQ. The CDR3 sequence: CASSPSSSYNSPLHF. CDR3 DNA sequence: TGCGCCAGCAGCCCTTCTTCCTCCTATAATTCACCCCTCCACTTT.

This clonotype was seen ten or more times. This chain links TRBV20-1 with TRBJ2-5; 11 nucleotides agree with TRBD2. CDR3 length: 15 amino acids. After removal of 1 base from V and 2 bases from J, the junction contained 3 bases not matched to a gene. Germline CDR1 DFQATT, CDR2 SNEGSKA (reference sequence). The CDR3 reads CSARAGTSGQETQYF. The CDR3 DNA follows: TGCAGTGCTAGAGCTGGGACTAGCGGACAAGAGACCCAGTACTTC.

In this sample, this clonotype turned up many times. V and J are TRBV18 and TRBJ2-3; the D gene is possibly TRBD2 (5 bases). V lost 6 bases, J lost 1 base, and 20 bases lay in between. Germline V gene lookup returns CDR1 KGHSH and CDR2 LQKENI. The CDR3 is 17 residues long. This chain's CDR3 is CASSPVAIRPRTDTQYF. DNA of the CDR3: TGTGCCAGCTCTCCTGTAGCGATTCGACCCCGCACAGATACGCAGTATTTT.

This clonotype was seen many times. The rearrangement joins TRBV6-2 or TRBV6-3 to TRBJ1-5, with D possibly matching TRBD1 (5 bases). Germline V gene lookup returns CDR1 MNHEY and CDR2 SVGEGT. Deletions cut 2 bases from V and 2 bases from J, with 13 bases between. This CDR3 is built from 16 residues. The CDR3 DNA reads as TGTGCCAGCAGTTACGGGGCAGGGAAGGGCAATCAGCCCCAGCATTTT. Translation: CASSYGAGKGNQPQHF.

This clonotype has a count of ten or more. The chain is built from TRBV11-3 and TRBJ2-7; D might be TRBD1 or TRBD2, each matching 5 bases. The CDR3 extends over 15 amino acids. Per the germline V gene, CDR1 is SGHNT and CDR2 is YENEEA. V was shortened by 6 bases and J by 6 bases, with 21 bases between the two germline ends. The CDR3 reads CASRETGPGRGEQYF. The CDR3, as DNA: TGTGCCAGCAGAGAGACTGGGCCGGGAAGGGGCGAGCAGTACTTC. The whole variable domain, remainder taken from reference TRBV11-3 and TRBJ2-7, is EAGVVQSPRYKIIEKKQPVAFWCNPISGHNTLYWYLQNLGQGPELLIRYENEEAVDDSQLPKDRFSAERLKGVDSTLKIQPAELGDSAVYLCASRETGPGRGEQYFGPGTRLTVT.

This clonotype was found many times. V is TRBV12-3 or TRBV12-4 and J is TRBJ2-5; a possible D gene is TRBD2 (7 bases). This CDR3 is 14 amino acids long. The V gene lost 3 bases and the J gene lost 5 bases, with 13 bases spanning the gap. The CDR3 loop is CASSFGGGTETQYF. Written as DNA, the CDR3 is TGTGCCAGCAGTTTTGGGGGGGGCACGGAGACCCAGTACTTC.

This clonotype has ten or more counts. The chain joins TRBV24-1 to TRBJ1-5, with D hard to call. This CDR3 has 16 amino acids. Looked up from germline, CDR1 is KGHDR and CDR2 is SFDVKD. Trimming shortened V by 4 bases and J by 0 bases, and 12 bases separated the two germline ends. DNA of the CDR3: TGTGCCACCAGTGACTCCAACACCTATAGCAATCAGCCCCAGCATTTT. This gives the protein CATSDSNTYSNQPQHF.

The table lists this clonotype with many counts. The genes are TRBV4-1 and TRBJ1-1; D perhaps matches TRBD1 (5 bases). The V gene's germline CDR1 is MGHRA and CDR2 YSYEKL. The CDR3 runs 14 residues. Trimming took off 4 bases at V and 10 bases at J, with 19 bases between the two ends. The CDR3 here is CASSRVRDLRGAFF. The CDR3 DNA follows: TGCGCCAGCAGCCGAGTCCGGGACCTCCGGGGAGCTTTCTTT.

This clonotype has a count of ten or more. The chain links TRBV4-3 to TRBJ2-7; 12 positions match TRBD2. V dropped 2 bases and J dropped 4; count of bases not matched to a gene: 3. The CDR3 covers 15 residues. The V gene's germline CDR1 is LGHNA and CDR2 YSLEER. The CDR3 region has the DNA TGCGCCAGCAGCCAACGACTAGCGGGAGTTTACGAGCAGTACTTC. Protein sequence: CASSQRLAGVYEQYF.

This clonotype came up many times. The chain combines TRBV5-1 with TRBJ2-2; 7 positions agree with TRBD1. The germline CDR1 and CDR2 sequences are SGHRS and YFSETQ. The V gene end was trimmed by 0 bases and the J gene end by 1 base; junction bases not matched to a gene: 3. The CDR3 runs 16 residues. CDR3 region: CASSLATGWNTGELFF. The CDR3 bases are TGCGCCAGCAGCTTGGCGACAGGGTGGAACACCGGGGAGCTGTTTTTT.

This clonotype was recorded at least ten times. The chain joins TRBV6-6 to TRBJ1-2; D is unclear. Trimming removed 4 bases from V and 4 bases from J, with 13 bases in between. Germline V gene lookup returns CDR1 MNHNY and CDR2 SVGAGI (reference sequence). The CDR3 covers 14 residues. The CDR3 sequence: CASSLIPGFYGYTF. The CDR3 coding sequence is TGTGCCAGCAGTTTGATCCCGGGGTTCTATGGCTACACCTTC.

This clonotype was counted ten times or more. The chain carries TRBV4-3 and TRBJ2-2; tentative D call: TRBD1 (5 bases). V was clipped by 1 base and J by 4 bases, with 10 bases between them. The CDR3 is made up of 15 amino acids. CDR1 LGHNA and CDR2 YSLEER come from the germline V gene. CDR3 sequence (DNA): TGCGCCAGCAGCCAAGTTTATCAGGGCACCGGGGAGCTGTTTTTT. It specifies CASSQVYQGTGELFF.

The CDR3 coding sequence is TGCAGCGTAGTAAGACTAGCGGGAGTTACAGATACGCAGTATTTT. This gives the protein CSVVRLAGVTDTQYF. The chain joins TRBV29-1 to TRBJ2-3; 12 bases fit TRBD2. Germline CDR1 is SQVTM and CDR2 is ANQGSEA. The CDR3 has 15 amino acids. The J segment lost 3 bases and the V segment lost 6 bases, leaving 7 bases of the junction unmatched.

This rearrangement joins TRBV7-3 to TRBJ2-3; possible D gene TRBD1, 7 bases. CDR3 length: 16 amino acids. Germline V gives CDR1 SGHTA, CDR2 FQGTGA. V lost 5 bases and J lost 0, with 15 bases in between. The CDR3 DNA reads TGTGCCAGCAGCCCAGGGGGGCAGACGAGCACAGATACGCAGTATTTT. This translates into CASSPGGQTSTDTQYF.

This clonotype was seen at least ten times. V and J are TRBV24-1 and TRBJ2-2, with a weak D call TRBD2 (6 bases). Germline V lookup: CDR1 KGHDR, CDR2 SFDVKD. V lost 0 bases to trimming and J lost 4 bases, with 11 bases between them. This CDR3 contains 16 residues. In DNA, the CDR3 is TGTGCCACCAGTGATTTGCCAGGGAGGTCCACCGGGGAGCTGTTTTTT. It specifies CATSDLPGRSTGELFF.

CDR3 sequence reads: CASSEGGTDTQYF. CDR3 nucleotide sequence: TGTGCCAGCAGCGAGGGGGGCACAGATACGCAGTATTTT. The V gene is TRBV7-3, the J gene TRBJ2-3; tentatively, D is TRBD1 (6 bases). Germline values: CDR1 SGHTA, CDR2 FQGTGA. The CDR3 covers 13 residues. The V gene lost 5 bases and the J gene lost 1 base, with 7 bases spanning the gap.

This clonotype was seen ten or more times. The chain carries TRBV5-1 and TRBJ2-7, with D possibly TRBD1 on 6 matching bases. Germline V CDR1 and CDR2: SGHRS, YFSETQ. The CDR3 is made up of 14 amino acids. V gave up 4 bases and J gave up 2 bases, with 13 bases separating them. The CDR3 DNA follows: TGCGCCAGCAGCGCTCGGACAGATCCCTACGAGCAGTACTTC. It specifies CASSARTDPYEQYF.

This clonotype was observed a few times. The V and J genes are TRBV25-1 and TRBJ1-2; TRBD1 might be the D (5 bases). This CDR3 region has 16 residues. Trimming shortened V by 6 bases and J by 8 bases, and 25 bases separated the two germline ends. The germline V gene encodes CDR1 MGHDK and CDR2 SYGVNS. The CDR3 reads CASSGGTATGVKGYTF. CDR3 in DNA: TGTGCCAGCAGCGGAGGGACGGCGACTGGAGTAAAGGGCTACACCTTC.

This clonotype was found many times. The chain recombines TRBV20-1 with TRBJ2-3; 8 nucleotides line up with TRBD2. Per germline, CDR1 DFQATT and CDR2 SNEGSKA (reference sequence). The CDR3 is 14 residues long. V dropped 3 bases and J dropped 1; count of bases not matched to a gene: 3. The CDR3 sequence is CSARDSGGTDTQYF. The CDR3 region has the DNA TGCAGTGCTAGGGATAGCGGGGGCACAGATACGCAGTATTTT.

In this sample, this clonotype turned up many times. This CDR3 reads CASTMTASSYGYTF. CDR3 in DNA: TGTGCCAGCACCATGACAGCCTCGTCCTATGGCTACACCTTC. This rearrangement joins TRBV2 to TRBJ1-2; TRBD1 might be the D (5 bases). Germline assignment: CDR1 SNHLY and CDR2 FYNNEI. Trimming took off 7 bases at V and 4 bases at J, with 16 bases between the two ends. The CDR3 sequence is 14 residues long.

This clonotype was counted many times. The chain joins TRBV27 to TRBJ1-1; TRBD1 agrees at 7 bases. This CDR3 is built from 13 residues. The germline gives CDR1 MNHEY, CDR2 SMNVEV (reference sequence). The V gene end was trimmed by 5 bases and the J gene end by 5 bases; junction bases not matched to a gene: 5. The CDR3 here is CASSITGVTEAFF. The CDR3 DNA follows: TGTGCCAGCAGTATAACAGGGGTAACTGAAGCTTTCTTT.

The sample holds many counts of this clonotype. The chain carries TRBV7-3 and TRBJ2-5, with 8 bases that match TRBD2. The CDR3 extends over 14 amino acids. V was clipped by 5 bases and J by 1 base; unmatched bases: 3. The germline CDR1 and CDR2 sequences are SGHTA and FQGTGA. The CDR3 coding sequence is TGTGCCAGCAGCGGCGGGGGGCCCCAAGAGACCCAGTACTTC. As protein: CASSGGGPQETQYF.

For the CDR3, the DNA is TGCAGCGTCGAATCGATACAGGGGGTTAATGAGCAGTTCTTC. Protein product: CSVESIQGVNEQFF. The rearrangement joins TRBV29-1 to TRBJ2-1; 8 bases line up with TRBD1. Per the germline V gene, CDR1 is SQVTM and CDR2 is ANQGSEA. Trimming at V came to 6 bases and at J to 7 bases, leaving 11 bases not matched to a gene. The CDR3 spans 14 residues.

The chain recombines TRBV29-1 with TRBJ1-1; no definite D call. V lost 5 bases to trimming and J lost 1 base, with 5 bases between them. Germline V gene lookup returns CDR1 SQVTM and CDR2 ANQGSEA. There are 11 residues in the CDR3. Written as DNA, the CDR3 is TGCAGCGTTCACAAGAACACTGAAGCTTTCTTT. Translating gives CSVHKNTEAFF.

The CDR3 reads CASSEGQGRHEQYF. The CDR3 bases are TGTGCCAGCAGTGAAGGACAGGGGAGGCACGAGCAGTACTTC. The gene calls are TRBV2 and TRBJ2-7; 8 bases match TRBD1. CDR1 is SNHLY, CDR2 FYNNEI, per germline. J gave up 5 bases and V 1 base, and 4 bases lay outside the gene matches. The CDR3 length is 14 residues.

This clonotype was recorded a few times. The chain uses TRBV3-1 and TRBJ1-3; possible D gene TRBD1, 5 bases. The CDR3 loop spans 14 amino acids. The germline gives CDR1 LGHDT, CDR2 YNNKEL (reference sequence). Trimming stripped 0 bases from V and 5 bases from J, with 8 bases between. The CDR3 region has the DNA TGTGCCAGCAGCCAAGAGGGGGAGCGAAACACCATATATTTT. Encoded protein: CASSQEGERNTIYF.

At least ten counts were recorded for this clonotype. The chain employs TRBV12-3 or TRBV12-4 and TRBJ2-7; 8 positions match TRBD1. V shed 5 bases and J 9 bases; nucleotides not matched to a gene: 6. This CDR3 spans 12 amino acids. CDR3 sequence (DNA): TGTGCCAGCAGTACAGGACAGGGCGGGCAGTACTTC. Its translation: CASSTGQGGQYF.

CDR3 protein: CASSQDAGAPYEQYF. CDR3 coding DNA: TGCGCCAGCAGCCAAGATGCGGGAGCCCCCTACGAGCAGTACTTC. The chain carries TRBV4-3 and TRBJ2-7; 7 bases agree with TRBD2. The trim removed 0 bases at V and 2 bases at J, leaving 4 bases unmatched. Germline V lookup: CDR1 LGHNA, CDR2 YSLEER. The CDR3 is 15 residues long.